This T cell receptor beta chain was sequenced for a study of long-term antiretroviral therapy in people with HIV (dated by TCRdb to 2021 to 2024). For context, the study as a whole: The earliest samples were collected approximately a decade before the 2015 WHO recommendation for immediate ART, a period when ART was typically delayed until CD4 counts fell. Whether ART initiation and durable HIV suppression were associated with changes in peripheral blood TRB repertoire composition and diversity was tested in a retrospective serial study. A total of roughly 180 cryopreserved PBMC samples were contributed to the cohort by 30 adults with confirmed HIV infection, with samples collected serially over a mean of around 6 years (range 1-12). Among the roughly 30 participants with HIV, approximately 10 were female. No cross-contamination during QIAcube processing was seen in test extractions of a monoclonal T-cell line run alongside around 30 polyclonal samples.

Participants were included only if at least one PBMC sample before ART initiation and at least two post-ART samples were available. Every participant with HIV received treatment in the United States of America. Before DNA extraction, cryopreserved samples containing roughly 1-10 million PBMC were thawed and washed. At the time of the earliest PBMC sample, participants with HIV were aged between about 23 and 55 years. Per participant, PBMC samples came from 1-4 timepoints prior to ART initiation and 2-8 timepoints following ART initiation, for a median of 7 samples. Serial HIV viral load, CD4+ T-cell count, ART history and demographic data were obtained for every participant. Genomic DNA was extracted from unsorted PBMC with a Qiagen kit on a QIAcube, processed in batches of 12 samples. The immunoSEQ hsTCRB v3.0 assay was used at survey level resolution to sequence the TRB variable region. A depth of roughly 35,000-55,000 T-cell genomes per sample was targeted for TRB sequencing. TRB libraries were pooled and sequenced on an Illumina MiSeq using a v3 150-cycle kit. As for the authors' bioinformatics: Repertoire analysis ran in R within a reproducible Nextflow workflow covering QC, data transformation and analysis. LymphoSeq2, an R package for exploring AIRR-Seq data, was used to implement custom analyses. A few samples yielding fewer than 5000 total TRB sequences were excluded, leaving more than 150 analyzed HIV repertoires. Among the approximately 200 retained HIV repertoires, about 57 were collected before ART initiation and approximately 130 were collected after ART initiation. Repertoires were downsampled to 5000 TRB nucleotide sequences, and summary statistics were averaged over 100 downsampling iterations. Only TRB sequences with CDR3 regions of at least seven amino acids were retained for analysis. Diversity was measured with a Shannon entropy-derived clonality score and the Gini coefficient. In repertoire networks, the top 5000 CDR3 amino acid sequences were linked whenever an edit distance of one separated two sequences. For TRB CDR3 amino acid sequences, GLIPH2 was used to predict antigen specificity groups and MHC restriction. Known CMV, EBV, HIV or tissue antigen associations were flagged by matching CDR3 amino acid sequences against VDJdb and McPAS-TCR. Pre-ART, post-ART and control groups were compared with Wilcoxon signed-rank tests and Holm-Bonferroni correction. TCRdb limited this immuneACCESS table to in-frame rearrangements with V and J called. A share of clones is missing; checked studies link under half to unresolved V genes, and the rest is unexplained. Clone size and V and J calls were adopted from that table, with D and trimming inferred from the DNA. For this sample there are around 31,000 clones; less than 90% appear just once. The ten largest clones add up to nearly 7.5% of the sample.

What the research found in general, with its limitations: Narrower CDR3 length ranges were observed in HIV repertoires than in controls, and an antigen-experienced repertoire with only a slight naive shift after ART was suggested by the network structure. The samples span the years 2004 to 2017, and the ART regimens used at that time may not be as effective as current regimens. Starting ART was linked to a significant rise in TRB diversity, yet even after long-term ART the diversity remained significantly lower than in transplant donor controls. Since PBMC availability was limited, sequencing covered only the TCR beta chain, with no alpha chain pairing. Because pre-ART samples had limited cell numbers, unsorted PBMC were profiled rather than sorted CD4+ and CD8+ T cells. The repertoire was dominated across all time points by expanded TRB clones identified before ART initiation, although this dominance was seen to fluctuate and to decrease in many PLHIV after ART. No data were available on ART adherence, viral resistance or therapy changes, limiting inferences about post-ART repertoire changes.

About this clone: The target of this receptor is not known. No qualities accompany the bases; no much larger clone lies one base away.

Sequenced material: unsorted PBMCs, taken around 5 years before starting antiretroviral therapy. The sequence was collected from a man aged 50-59 years with HIV.

At the DNA level, the sequence is TGTGCCAGCAGCCCCTCGGGGTTCGGGACCGGGGAGCTGTTTTTT. This gives the protein CASSPSGFGTGELFF. Recombination joined TRBV7-7 with TRBJ2-2; the D region possibly corresponds to TRBD2 (5 bases align). CDR3 length: 15 amino acids, cysteine to phenylalanine. Here the CDR3 DNA is all that survives: 45 bases in frame from base 1. The germline ends are 15 bases apart after V is trimmed by 5 bases and J by 5 bases. As encoded in the germline V gene (reference sequence), CDR1 is SSHAT while CDR2 is FNYEAQ.